These T cell receptor beta chains were read from a single sample in a study of blood T cell repertoires in COVID-19. Sequenced by immunoSEQ multiplex PCR; TCRdb stores in-frame clones only, minus some. The sample carries roughly 250,000 clones, roughly nine tenths recorded once. The specimen sequenced was PBMCs or T cells enriched from blood (not recorded which). The receptor source for this set is a woman aged 50 to 60 who had recovered from COVID-19. CDR3s include the opening cysteine and the closing phenylalanine or tryptophan. A D gene is named only where the DNA matches it firmly. Rows may omit the clone size; those that give it use once, few, many or a size class.

abundance	len	v_gene	j_gene	d_gene	CDR3nt	CDR3aa
NA	14	TRBV2	TRBJ2-2	TRBD1	TGTGCCAGCAGTGTTGACAGGGTCCCCGGGGAGCTGTTTTTT	CASSVDRVPGELFF
NA	12	TRBV29-1	TRBJ1-2	NA	TGCAGCGTTGAATTAGTGAGAGGTGGCTACACCTTC	CSVELVRGGYTF
NA	14	TRBV5-8	TRBJ1-1	NA	TGTGCCAGCAGCTTGGGGGCTCTGAGCTCTGAAGCTTTCTTT	CASSLGALSSEAFF
NA	15	TRBV28	TRBJ2-1	NA	TGTGCCAGCAGTTTATACCCCCTGAGCTACAATGAGCAGTTCTTC	CASSLYPLSYNEQFF
NA	15	TRBV10-2	TRBJ2-7	TRBD2	TGCGCCAGCACGTACGAAGCGGGAGGGCCCTACGAGCAGTACTTC	CASTYEAGGPYEQYF
NA	13	TRBV7-3	TRBJ2-7	TRBD1	TGTGCCAGCAGACTGGACAGGGGCTACGAGCAGTACTTC	CASRLDRGYEQYF
NA	14	TRBV19	TRBJ2-3	TRBD1	TGTGCCAGTAGCCGACAGGGTTGGACAGATACGCAGTATTTT	CASSRQGWTDTQYF
NA	17	TRBV5-1	TRBJ1-6	NA	TGCGCCAGCAGCTTGAAACCGATGGACAACTCAAATTCACCCCTCCACTTT	CASSLKPMDNSNSPLHF
NA	13	TRBV5-6	TRBJ2-7	TRBD1	TGTGCCAGCAGCCGACAGGGGACCTACGAGCAGTACTTC	CASSRQGTYEQYF
NA	14	TRBV3-1/TRBV3-2	TRBJ2-7	NA	TGTGCCAGCAGCCCCCCCCGGCGGTCCTACGAGCAGTACTTC	CASSPPRRSYEQYF
once	15	TRBV10-3	TRBJ2-1	TRBD2	TGTGCCATCAGGGCCGGGACTAGCTCCTACAATGAGCAGTTCTTC	CAIRAGTSSYNEQFF
NA	14	TRBV7-3	TRBJ2-7	NA	TGTGCCAGCAGCTTAATGACGGGAGCTCACGAGCAGTACTTC	CASSLMTGAHEQYF
NA	15	TRBV4-2	TRBJ2-2	NA	TGTGCCAGCAAACTAGGGAGCGAGAGGACCGGGGAGCTGTTTTTT	CASKLGSERTGELFF
once	15	TRBV30	TRBJ1-4	NA	TGTGCCTGGAGTGGGGGGACTACTAAGGCTGAAAAACTGTTTTTT	CAWSGGTTKAEKLFF
NA	14	TRBV2	TRBJ2-1	TRBD2	TGTGCCAGCAGTGGCACTAGCGGGAGGAATGAGCAGTTCTTC	CASSGTSGRNEQFF
NA	20	TRBV3-1/TRBV3-2	TRBJ2-1	TRBD2	TGTGCCAGCAGCACACGAAACTTAACGGGAGCGGGAGGACCGAGGAATGAGCAGTTCTTC	CASSTRNLTGAGGPRNEQFF
NA	15	TRBV5-4	TRBJ2-3	NA	TGTGCCAGCAGCTTGCGAACTAGGGGCACAGATACGCAGTATTTT	CASSLRTRGTDTQYF
NA	13	TRBV24-1	TRBJ2-7	NA	TGTGCCACCGGGCCAGGGGGGACCTACGAGCAGTACTTC	CATGPGGTYEQYF
NA	14	TRBV28	TRBJ2-7	TRBD2	TGTGCCAGCAGTTTAAGGCGGGAGAGGTACGAGCAGTACTTC	CASSLRRERYEQYF
NA	16	TRBV7-3	TRBJ2-3	TRBD2	TGTGCCAGCAGCTTAATCCCGGGAGGGGGCACAGATACGCAGTATTTT	CASSLIPGGGTDTQYF
NA	13	TRBV28	TRBJ1-1	NA	TGTGCCAGCAGTTTAGTACCGAGCACTGAAGCTTTCTTT	CASSLVPSTEAFF
NA	13	TRBV9	TRBJ2-1	NA	TGTGCCAGCAGCGTAGCCGACAACAATGAGCAGTTCTTC	CASSVADNNEQFF
NA	15	TRBV11-2	TRBJ1-1	NA	TGTGCCAGCAGCTTCTCTACGCAGGGGAACACTGAAGCTTTCTTT	CASSFSTQGNTEAFF
NA	18	TRBV5-1	TRBJ2-2	NA	TGCGCCAGCAGCGGGGATTCCAGGGCGGAGATGCGTACCGGGGAGCTGTTTTTT	CASSGDSRAEMRTGELFF
NA	15	TRBV5-6	TRBJ2-1	TRBD1	TGTGCCAGCAGCTCCCGGGACAGACCCTACAATGAGCAGTTCTTC	CASSSRDRPYNEQFF
few	16	TRBV5-4	TRBJ1-4	TRBD1	TGTGCCAGCAGCCAGAGACAGGGGGGTTCTAATGAAAAACTGTTTTTT	CASSQRQGGSNEKLFF
once	15	TRBV28	TRBJ2-2	TRBD1	TGTGCCAGCAGTTACCCCGGGACAGGGAGCGGGGAGCTGTTTTTT	CASSYPGTGSGELFF
NA	15	TRBV6-5	TRBJ2-1	TRBD1	TGTGCCAGCAGTAAGACCGGGACAGGGTGGAATGAGCAGTTCTTC	CASSKTGTGWNEQFF
NA	14	TRBV7-8	TRBJ1-5	NA	TGTGCCAGCAGCCACTTGGGGGGTAATCAGCCCCAGCATTTT	CASSHLGGNQPQHF
NA	15	TRBV7-9	TRBJ1-6	TRBD1	TGTGCCAGCAGCTTACAGGGGGCAAGGGGTTCACCCCTCCACTTT	CASSLQGARGSPLHF
NA	19	TRBV19	TRBJ2-5	NA	TGTGCCACTACCTATAATTGGGTTCCCGTCGGGAGTCTCCAAGAGACCCAGTACTTC	CATTYNWVPVGSLQETQYF
NA	14	TRBV24-1	TRBJ2-1	TRBD1	TGTGCCACCAGGGGGACAGGGGGGGACAATGAGCAGTTCTTC	CATRGTGGDNEQFF
NA	12	TRBV30	TRBJ1-1	TRBD1	TGTGCCTGTACGAGGGGGCCGACTGAAGCTTTCTTT	CACTRGPTEAFF
NA	15	TRBV28	TRBJ1-1	NA	TGTGCCAGCAGTTCATTCCGCGGGGCGAACACTGAAGCTTTCTTT	CASSSFRGANTEAFF
NA	16	TRBV19	TRBJ1-3	NA	TGTGCCAGTAGTATCGAACACAGGGCCCGAGGAAACACCATATATTTT	CASSIEHRARGNTIYF